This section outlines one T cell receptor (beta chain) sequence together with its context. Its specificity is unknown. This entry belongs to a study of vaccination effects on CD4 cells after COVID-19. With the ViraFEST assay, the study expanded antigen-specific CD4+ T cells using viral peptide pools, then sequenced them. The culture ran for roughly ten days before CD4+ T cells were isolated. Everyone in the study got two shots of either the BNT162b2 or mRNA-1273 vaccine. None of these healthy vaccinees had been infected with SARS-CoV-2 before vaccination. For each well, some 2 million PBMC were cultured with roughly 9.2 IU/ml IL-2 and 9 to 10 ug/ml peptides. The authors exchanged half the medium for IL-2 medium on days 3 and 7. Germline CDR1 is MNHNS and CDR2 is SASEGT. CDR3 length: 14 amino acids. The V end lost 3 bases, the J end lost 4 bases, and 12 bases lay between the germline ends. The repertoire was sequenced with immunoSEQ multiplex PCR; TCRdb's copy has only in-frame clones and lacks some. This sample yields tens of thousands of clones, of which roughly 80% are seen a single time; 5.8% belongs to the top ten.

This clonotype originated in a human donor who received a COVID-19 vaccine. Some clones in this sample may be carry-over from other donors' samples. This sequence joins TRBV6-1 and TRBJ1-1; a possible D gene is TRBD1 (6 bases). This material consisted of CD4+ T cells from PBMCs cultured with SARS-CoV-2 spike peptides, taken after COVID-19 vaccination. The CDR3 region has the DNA TGTGCCAGCAGTGATTGGGGGGCGGTCACTGAAGCTTTCTTT. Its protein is CASSDWGAVTEAFF.